This TCR beta chain was profiled in a study of cytomegalovirus exposure and HLA in healthy donors. Method: immunoSEQ multiplex PCR; TCRdb's copy keeps in-frame clones and lacks some. Of fewer than 400,000 clones in the sample, roughly 90% were seen once. The donors were in the roughly 130-subject validation cohort; that cohort was separate from the roughly 700-subject first cohort. Broader study findings: Overall, under 200 TCR beta chains were annotated as cytomegalovirus-associated.

With regard to this clone: Its specificity is not known.

Material: PBMCs. The source is a man aged 30-40 years in good health and CMV-seronegative.

The CDR3 DNA reads TGTGCCAGTAAGGGGCTAGCGGTTGCGAACACCGGGGAGCTGTTTTTT. It translates to CASKGLAVANTGELFF. The V call is TRBV19, the J call TRBJ2-2, with TRBD2 matching over 7 bases. The V gene end was trimmed by 7 bases and the J gene end by 0 bases; junction bases not matched to a gene: 8. The CDR3 loop spans 16 amino acids. Germline assignment: CDR1 LNHDA and CDR2 SQIVND (reference sequence).